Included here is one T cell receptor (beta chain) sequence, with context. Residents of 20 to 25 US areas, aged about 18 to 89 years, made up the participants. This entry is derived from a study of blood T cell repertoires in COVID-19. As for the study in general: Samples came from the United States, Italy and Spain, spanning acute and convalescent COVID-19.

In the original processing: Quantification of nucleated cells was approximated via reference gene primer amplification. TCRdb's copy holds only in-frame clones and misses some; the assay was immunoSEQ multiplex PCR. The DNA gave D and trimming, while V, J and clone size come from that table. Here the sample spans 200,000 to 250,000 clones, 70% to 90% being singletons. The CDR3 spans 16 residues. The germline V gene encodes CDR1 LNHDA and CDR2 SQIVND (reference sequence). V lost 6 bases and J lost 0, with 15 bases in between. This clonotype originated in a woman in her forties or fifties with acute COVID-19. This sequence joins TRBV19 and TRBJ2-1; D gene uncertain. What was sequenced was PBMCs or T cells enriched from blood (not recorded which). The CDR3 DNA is TGTGCCAGTAGCGATACGACTGCTGTCTCCTACAATGAGCAGTTCTTC. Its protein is CASSDTTAVSYNEQFF.